This TCR beta chain was captured in a study of regulatory T cells in long-lasting Graves disease. General study results and limits: Persistent disease preferred TRBV28, TRBJ1-2 and TRBJ2-5. The researchers studied only peripheral blood, not thyroid tissue.

Library construction for TCR beta used iRepertoire HTBI primers and Arm-PCR of CDR3 regions. In the authors' methods: Identified across the samples were fewer than 70 TRBV segments and 14 TRBJ segments. TCRdb analysed the multiplex PCR reads with MiXCR anew, one entry per CDR3 protein. The V and J calls come from TCRdb's annotation, not from the publication. The sample contains about 310,000 distinct CDR3 sequences, 22% of which appear only once. The CDR3 is made up of 14 amino acids. V lost 4 bases and J 3 bases, leaving 13 bases between the germline ends. Germline V lookup: CDR1 SNHLY, CDR2 FYNNEI. This clonotype has ten or more counts. Its specificity is not known. Time point meaning: persistent/refractory GD, antithyroid drugs over 5 years with positive TRAb. The TCR library was prepared using RNA isolated from PBMCs.

Sample: peripheral blood mononuclear cells (PBMCs), taken when the disease was refractory, from a patient treated with antithyroid drugs. V usage is TRBV2 and J usage is TRBJ2-7, with D perhaps TRBD2 (6 bases). This clonotype originated in a female donor with Graves disease. This chain's CDR3 is CASSGGLANYEQYF. DNA of the CDR3: TGTGCCAGCAGTGGGGGACTTGCAAACTACGAGCAGTACTTC.